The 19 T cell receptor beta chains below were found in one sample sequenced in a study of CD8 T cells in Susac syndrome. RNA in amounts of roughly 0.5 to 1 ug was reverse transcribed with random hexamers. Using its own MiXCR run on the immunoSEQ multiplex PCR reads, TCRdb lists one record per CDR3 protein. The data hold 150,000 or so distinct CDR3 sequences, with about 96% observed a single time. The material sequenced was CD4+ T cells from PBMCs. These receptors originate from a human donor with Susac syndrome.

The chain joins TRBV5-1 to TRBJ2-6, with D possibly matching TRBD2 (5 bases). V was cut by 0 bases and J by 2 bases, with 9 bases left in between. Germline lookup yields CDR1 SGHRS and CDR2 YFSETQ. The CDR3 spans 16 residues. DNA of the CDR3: TGCGCCAGCAGCTTGGCCACGAGGGCTGGGGCCAACGTCCTGACTTTC. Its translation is CASSLATRAGANVLTF.

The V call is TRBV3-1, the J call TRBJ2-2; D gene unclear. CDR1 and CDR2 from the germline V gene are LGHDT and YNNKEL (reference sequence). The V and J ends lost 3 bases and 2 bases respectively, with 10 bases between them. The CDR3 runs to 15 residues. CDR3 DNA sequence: TGTGCCAGCAGCCAGATGTTAGCCAACACCGGGGAGCTGTTTTTT. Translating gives CASSQMLANTGELFF.

The CDR3 spells CASSLVRGDDTQYF. CDR3 nucleotides: TGTGCCAGCAGTTTGGTCAGAGGCGACGATACGCAGTATTTT. This chain uses TRBV28 with TRBJ2-3; D is unresolved. The CDR3 runs 14 residues. The germline V gene has CDR1 MDHEN and CDR2 SYDVKM. Trimming removed 3 bases at V and 6 bases at J, with 13 bases between.

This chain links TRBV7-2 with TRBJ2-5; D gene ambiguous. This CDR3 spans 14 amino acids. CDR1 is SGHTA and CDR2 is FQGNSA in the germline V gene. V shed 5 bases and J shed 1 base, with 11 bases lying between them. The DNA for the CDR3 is TGTGCCAGCAGCCCGACTCTGGTCCAAGAGACCCAGTACTTC. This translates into CASSPTLVQETQYF.

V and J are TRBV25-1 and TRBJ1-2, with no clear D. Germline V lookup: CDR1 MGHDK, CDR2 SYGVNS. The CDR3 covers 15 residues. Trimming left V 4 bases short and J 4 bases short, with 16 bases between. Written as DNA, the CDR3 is TGTGCCAGCAGTGGGGTCTGGGCCGGAGGCTATGGCTACACCTTC. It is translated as CASSGVWAGGYGYTF.

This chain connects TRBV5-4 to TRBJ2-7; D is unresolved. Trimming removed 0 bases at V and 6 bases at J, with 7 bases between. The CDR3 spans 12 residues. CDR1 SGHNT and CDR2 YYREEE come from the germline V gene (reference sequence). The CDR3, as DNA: TGTGCCAGCAGCTTGGTCTTCCTCGAGCAGTACTTC. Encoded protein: CASSLVFLEQYF.

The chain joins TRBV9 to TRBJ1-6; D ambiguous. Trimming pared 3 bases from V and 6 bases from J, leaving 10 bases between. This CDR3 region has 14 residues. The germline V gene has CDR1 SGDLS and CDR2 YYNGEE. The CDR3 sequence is CASSASMLNSPLHF. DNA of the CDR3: TGTGCCAGCAGCGCATCTATGCTTAATTCACCCCTCCACTTT.

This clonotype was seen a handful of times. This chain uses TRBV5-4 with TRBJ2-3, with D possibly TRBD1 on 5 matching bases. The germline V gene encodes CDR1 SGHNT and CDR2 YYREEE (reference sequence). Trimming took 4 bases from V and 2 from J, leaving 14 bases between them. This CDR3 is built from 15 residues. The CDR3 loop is CASSPGAGSTDTQYF. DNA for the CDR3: TGTGCCAGCAGCCCTGGGGCAGGATCCACAGATACGCAGTATTTT.

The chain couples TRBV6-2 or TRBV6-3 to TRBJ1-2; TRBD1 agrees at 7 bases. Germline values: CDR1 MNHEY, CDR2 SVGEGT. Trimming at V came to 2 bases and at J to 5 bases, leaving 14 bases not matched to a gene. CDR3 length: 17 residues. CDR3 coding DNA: TGTGCCAGCAGTTACCCCCTCCAGGGGGTGGCTTTGTATGGCTACACCTTC. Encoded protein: CASSYPLQGVALYGYTF.

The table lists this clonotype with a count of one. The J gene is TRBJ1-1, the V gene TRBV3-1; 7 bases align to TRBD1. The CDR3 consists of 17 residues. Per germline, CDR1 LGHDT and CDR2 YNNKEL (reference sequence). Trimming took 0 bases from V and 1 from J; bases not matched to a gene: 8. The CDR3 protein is CASSQEGQDKTNTEAFF. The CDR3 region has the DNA TGTGCCAGCAGCCAAGAAGGACAGGATAAGACGAACACTGAAGCTTTCTTT.

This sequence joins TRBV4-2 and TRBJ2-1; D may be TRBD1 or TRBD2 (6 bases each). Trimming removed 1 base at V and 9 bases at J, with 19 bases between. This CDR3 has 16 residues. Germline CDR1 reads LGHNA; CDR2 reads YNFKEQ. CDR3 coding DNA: TGTGCCAGCAGCCAAGGAGGGGGACCCGGGGGTGGTGAGCAGTTCTTC. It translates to CASSQGGGPGGGEQFF.

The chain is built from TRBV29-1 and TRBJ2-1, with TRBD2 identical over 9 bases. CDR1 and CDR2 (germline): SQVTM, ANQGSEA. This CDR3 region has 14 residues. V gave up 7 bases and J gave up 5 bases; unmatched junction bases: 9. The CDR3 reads CSGLAGAVNNEQFF. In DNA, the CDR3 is TGCAGCGGATTAGCGGGGGCGGTTAACAATGAGCAGTTCTTC.

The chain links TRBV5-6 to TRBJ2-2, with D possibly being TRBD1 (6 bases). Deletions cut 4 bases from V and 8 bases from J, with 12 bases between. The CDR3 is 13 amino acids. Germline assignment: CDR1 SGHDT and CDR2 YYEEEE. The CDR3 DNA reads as TGTGCCAGCAGCGAATACAGGGCTGGGGAGCTGTTTTTT. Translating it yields CASSEYRAGELFF.

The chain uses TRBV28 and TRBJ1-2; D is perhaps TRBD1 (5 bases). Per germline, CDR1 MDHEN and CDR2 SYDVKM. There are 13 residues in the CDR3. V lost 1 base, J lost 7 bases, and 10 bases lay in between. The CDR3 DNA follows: TGTGCCAGCAGTTTATTCGGACACAGTGGCTACACCTTC. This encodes CASSLFGHSGYTF.

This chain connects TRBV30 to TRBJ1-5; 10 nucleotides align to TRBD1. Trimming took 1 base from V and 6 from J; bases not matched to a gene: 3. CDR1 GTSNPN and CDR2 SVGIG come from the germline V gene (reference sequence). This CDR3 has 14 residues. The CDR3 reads CAWSGTGGSQPQHF. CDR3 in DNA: TGTGCCTGGAGTGGGACAGGGGGGAGTCAGCCCCAGCATTTT.

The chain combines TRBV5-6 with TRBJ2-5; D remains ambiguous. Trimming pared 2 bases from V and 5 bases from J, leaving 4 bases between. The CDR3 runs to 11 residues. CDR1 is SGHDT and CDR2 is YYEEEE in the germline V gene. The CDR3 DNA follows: TGTGCCAGCAGCTTTGCGGAGACCCAGTACTTC. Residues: CASSFAETQYF. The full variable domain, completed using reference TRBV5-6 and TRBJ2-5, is DAGVTQSPTHLIKTRGQQVTLRCSPKSGHDTVSWYQQALGQGPQFIFQYYEEEERQRGNFPDRFSGHQFPNYSSELNVNALLLGDSALYLCASSFAETQYFGPGTRLLVL.

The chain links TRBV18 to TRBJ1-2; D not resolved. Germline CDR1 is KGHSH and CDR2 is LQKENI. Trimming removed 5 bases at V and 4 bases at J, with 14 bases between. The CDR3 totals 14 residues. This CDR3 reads CASSYGVEGYGYTF. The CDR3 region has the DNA TGTGCCAGCTCATACGGGGTTGAGGGCTATGGCTACACCTTC.

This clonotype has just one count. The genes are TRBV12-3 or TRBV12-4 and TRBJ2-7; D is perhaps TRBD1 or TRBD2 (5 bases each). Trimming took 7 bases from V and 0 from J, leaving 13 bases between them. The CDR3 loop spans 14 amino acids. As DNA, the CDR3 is TGTGCCAGCATGGGGGATCTAAGCTCCTACGAGCAGTACTTC. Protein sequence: CASMGDLSSYEQYF.

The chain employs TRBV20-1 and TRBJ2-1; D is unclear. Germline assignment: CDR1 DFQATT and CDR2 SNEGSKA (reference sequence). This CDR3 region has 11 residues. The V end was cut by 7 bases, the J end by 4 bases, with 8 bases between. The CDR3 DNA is TGCAGTGTGAGCTTTTACAATGAGCAGTTCTTC. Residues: CSVSFYNEQFF.